These 29 T cell receptor beta chains originate from one sample sequenced in a study of PD-1 blockade in classical Hodgkin lymphoma (dated by TCRdb to about 2020). The library relied on the immunoSEQ multiplex PCR assay. The immuneACCESS repertoire file appears here via TCRdb, limited to in-frame rearrangements. These files lack a portion of the clones; in checked studies, under half of the deficit traces to unresolved V genes, and the cause of the others is not known. The sample has approximately 9,000 clones on record, about 75% of them singletons. Less than 6% of the sample is held by the ten biggest clonotypes. The time point label here, explained by the study, means: cycle 4 day 1 (C4D1), after more than 5 weeks of nivolumab. All trial patients had relapsed after autologous stem cell transplantation, with cohorts A, B and C differing in prior brentuximab vedotin exposure. CD4+ T cells were purified from thawed PBMCs by magnetic negative selection with a Miltenyi CD4+ T cell isolation kit.

The material sequenced was CD4+ T cells from blood, taken before the fourth cycle of nivolumab. These receptors all come from a human donor with classical Hodgkin lymphoma.

CDR3: CASSLELVPEGAKNIQYF. The CDR3 bases are TGTGCCAGCAGCTTAGAACTGGTACCGGAGGGGGCCAAAAACATTCAGTACTTC. The chain links TRBV11-3 to TRBJ2-4, with D perhaps matching TRBD2 (6 bases). Germline V gives CDR1 SGHNT, CDR2 YENEEA. This CDR3 has 18 amino acids. Trimming shortened V by 0 bases and J by 1 base, and 16 bases separated the two germline ends. Variable domain in full (rest from reference TRBV11-3 and TRBJ2-4): EAGVVQSPRYKIIEKKQPVAFWCNPISGHNTLYWYLQNLGQGPELLIRYENEEAVDDSQLPKDRFSAERLKGVDSTLKIQPAELGDSAVYLCASSLELVPEGAKNIQYFGAGTRLSVL.

The rearrangement joins TRBV7-8 to TRBJ1-5, with D uncertain. The V gene lost 5 bases and the J gene lost 0 bases, with 11 bases spanning the gap. The CDR3 spans 15 residues. Germline V gives CDR1 SGHVS, CDR2 FQNEAQ. As DNA, the CDR3 is TGTGCCAGCAGCCCAAAGAGTTATAGCAATCAGCCCCAGCATTTT. Its translation is CASSPKSYSNQPQHF.

This chain links TRBV5-1 with TRBJ2-5; perhaps TRBD2 as D (6 bases). The CDR3 sequence is 13 residues long. Germline V gene lookup returns CDR1 SGHRS and CDR2 YFSETQ. The V and J ends lost 4 bases and 5 bases respectively, with 12 bases between them. DNA of the CDR3: TGCGCCAGCAGCCCGGGGGTTTGGGAGACCCAGTACTTC. Its protein product is CASSPGVWETQYF.

The chain joins TRBV18 to TRBJ1-3, with D possibly TRBD1 on 5 matching bases. CDR1 is KGHSH, CDR2 LQKENI, per germline. V lost 2 bases to trimming and J lost 7 bases, with 18 bases between them. The CDR3 spans 16 residues. The CDR3 region is CASSPIEGRNRNTIYF. CDR3 sequence (DNA): TGTGCCAGCTCACCAATCGAGGGGAGAAATCGTAACACCATATATTTT. The full variable domain, with the rest looked up from reference TRBV18 and TRBJ1-3, is NAGVMQNPRHLVRRRGQEARLRCSPMKGHSHVYWYRQLPEEGLKFMVYLQKENIIDESGMPKERFSAEFPKEGPSILRIQQVVRGDSAAYFCASSPIEGRNRNTIYFGEGSWLTVV.

The genes are TRBV7-9 and TRBJ1-1; 12 positions agree with TRBD1. The CDR3 is 14 residues long. After removal of 4 bases from V and 5 bases from J, the junction contained 2 bases not matched to a gene. Germline CDR1 and CDR2: SEHNR and FQNEAQ (reference sequence). CDR3 region: CASSWGQGATEAFF. CDR3 DNA sequence: TGTGCCAGCAGCTGGGGACAGGGGGCAACTGAAGCTTTCTTT.

V is TRBV6-6 and J is TRBJ2-7, with a tentative D call TRBD1 (6 bases). Looked up from germline, CDR1 is MNHNY and CDR2 is SVGAGI (reference sequence). The germline V and J ends were trimmed by 2 bases and 6 bases, with 11 bases remaining between them. CDR3 length: 13 residues. CDR3 DNA: TGTGCCAGCAGTTACCACAGGGATGGCGAGCAGTACGTC. Its translation: CASSYHRDGEQYV.

The rearrangement links TRBV7-9 to TRBJ2-2; D gene unclear. Trimming removed 4 bases from V and 7 bases from J, with 10 bases in between. The CDR3 is 13 amino acids. Germline V gene data show CDR1 as SEHNR and CDR2 as FQNEAQ (reference sequence). CDR3 in DNA: TGTGCCAGCAGCTCCACGACCGTCGGGGAGCTGTTTTTT. It yields the protein CASSSTTVGELFF.

The V and J genes are TRBV6-6 and TRBJ2-5, with 9 positions matching TRBD1. There are 15 residues in the CDR3. With 7 bases clipped from V and 1 base from J, the junction kept 7 bases outside the gene matches. Germline V gene sequence: CDR1 MNHNY, CDR2 SVGAGI (reference sequence). The CDR3 sequence: CASTERQGGQETQYF. DNA for the CDR3: TGTGCCAGCACCGAGAGACAGGGGGGCCAAGAGACCCAGTACTTC.

V is TRBV27 and J is TRBJ2-7; D is tentatively TRBD1 or TRBD2 (6 bases each). V was pared by 5 bases and J by 12 bases, with 17 bases between. This CDR3 spans 12 amino acids. The V gene's germline CDR1 is MNHEY and CDR2 SMNVEV (reference sequence). DNA of the CDR3: TGTGCCAGCAGTGAGTCGGGGGCCACGTTGTACGTC. As protein: CASSESGATLYV.

The rearrangement joins TRBV27 to TRBJ2-7; D perhaps matches TRBD1 (5 bases). V was pared by 2 bases and J by 3 bases, with 8 bases between. The CDR3 sequence is 13 residues long. Germline lookup yields CDR1 MNHEY and CDR2 SMNVEV (reference sequence). CDR3 sequence reads: CASSLQGGYEQYV. Here the CDR3 DNA reads TGTGCCAGCAGTTTACAGGGCGGCTACGAGCAGTACGTC.

This rearrangement joins TRBV20-1 to TRBJ2-7; possible D gene TRBD1, 6 bases. Germline V gene data show CDR1 as DFQATT and CDR2 as SNEGSKA (reference sequence). This CDR3 region has 11 residues. V was pared by 4 bases and J by 5 bases, with 9 bases between. The CDR3 sequence is CSATNRDEQYV. CDR3 DNA: TGCAGTGCTACTAACAGGGACGAGCAGTACGTC.

The gene calls are TRBV5-5 and TRBJ1-4, with a weak D call TRBD1 (6 bases). The CDR3 has 16 amino acids. Trimming took 4 bases from V and 6 from J, leaving 19 bases between them. CDR1 and CDR2 (germline): SGHKS, YYEKEE (reference sequence). Here the CDR3 reads CASSTDRKAVDEKLFF. In DNA, the CDR3 is TGTGCCAGCAGCACCGACAGGAAAGCAGTAGATGAAAAACTGTTTTTT.

This clone was found a few times. The chain carries TRBV11-3 and TRBJ2-1; D is tentatively TRBD1 or TRBD2 (5 bases each). Trimming pared 2 bases from V and 2 bases from J, leaving 10 bases between. CDR1 SGHNT and CDR2 YENEEA come from the germline V gene. The CDR3 is made up of 15 amino acids. The CDR3 loop reads CASSLMGDTYNEQFF. Here the CDR3 DNA reads TGTGCCAGCAGCTTAATGGGGGATACCTACAATGAGCAGTTCTTC.

The rearrangement joins TRBV11-3 to TRBJ1-1; the D gene is possibly TRBD1 (5 bases). CDR1 and CDR2 (germline): SGHNT, YENEEA. This CDR3 region has 16 residues. V was cut by 4 bases and J by 4 bases, with 19 bases left in between. The CDR3 loop reads CASSSPGQGISTEAFF. CDR3 nucleotide sequence: TGTGCCAGCAGCTCCCCCGGGCAGGGAATAAGCACTGAAGCTTTCTTT.

For this clone: The junction departs from germline at one end; a sequencing error may be responsible. The sample contains more than one DNA sequence encoding this CDR3. The CDR3 protein is CAISGPQNQPQHF. CDR3 in DNA: TGTGCTATCAGTGGACCCCAGAATCAGCCCCAGCATTTT. The chain carries TRBV10-3 and TRBJ1-5; D call uncertain. Germline CDR1 ENHRY, CDR2 SYGVKD. The CDR3 covers 13 residues.

CDR3 bases: TGTGCCAGTAGTATAGCCAAATCAGGGCGGTATGGCTACACCTTC. Its translation is CASSIAKSGRYGYTF. This rearrangement joins TRBV19 to TRBJ1-2, with a possible D match to TRBD1 (5 bases). This CDR3 is built from 15 residues. Deletions cut 1 base from V and 5 bases from J, with 14 bases between. CDR1 LNHDA and CDR2 SQIVND come from the germline V gene (reference sequence).

The rearrangement uses TRBV6-1 and TRBJ2-5; 7 nucleotides agree with TRBD2. The CDR3 extends over 12 amino acids. CDR1 is MNHNS, CDR2 SASEGT, per germline. J gave up 5 bases and V 6 bases, and 3 bases lay outside the gene matches. CDR3 in amino acids: CASRGREETQYF. DNA of the CDR3: TGTGCCAGCAGAGGGCGGGAGGAGACCCAGTACTTC.

The chain uses TRBV7-2 and TRBJ2-5; 7 nucleotides line up with TRBD1. Germline CDR1 is SGHTA and CDR2 is FQGNSA. There are 15 residues in the CDR3. Trimming at V came to 2 bases and at J to 3 bases, leaving 6 bases not matched to a gene. The CDR3: CASSLRTGREETQYF. The CDR3 DNA follows: TGTGCCAGCAGCTTACGGACAGGTCGGGAAGAGACCCAGTACTTC.

In regard to this clone: One end of the junction does not line up with germline, which may come from a read error. The rearrangement links TRBV7-7 to TRBJ2-5; D not resolved. The V gene's germline CDR1 is SSHAT and CDR2 FNYEAQ (reference sequence). The CDR3 sequence is 14 residues long. DNA of the CDR3: TGTGCTAGCAGCTTGGGATCGGGCCAAGAGACCCAGTACTTC. As protein: CASSLGSGQETQYF.

The rearrangement uses TRBV28 and TRBJ2-3; D is perhaps TRBD2 (6 bases). The V end was cut by 7 bases, the J end by 0 bases, with 20 bases between. The CDR3 loop spans 17 amino acids. Germline values: CDR1 MDHEN, CDR2 SYDVKM. Written as DNA, the CDR3 is TGTGCCAGCACCCTGCTCGGGCCAGGGACTAGCACAGATACGCAGTATTTT. The encoded protein is CASTLLGPGTSTDTQYF.

This clone was observed a handful of times. The V gene is TRBV27, the J gene TRBJ2-1, with D possibly TRBD2 on 5 matching bases. V was pared by 6 bases and J by 4 bases, with 13 bases between. Per the germline V gene, CDR1 is MNHEY and CDR2 is SMNVEV (reference sequence). The CDR3 totals 14 residues. In DNA form, the CDR3 reads TGTGCCAGCAGGATTAGCGAACAATACAATGAGCAGTTCTTC. It codes for CASRISEQYNEQFF.

This chain connects TRBV6-5 to TRBJ1-6; D is possibly TRBD1 (5 bases). Germline V lookup: CDR1 MNHEY, CDR2 SVGAGI. V lost 0 bases and J 5 bases, leaving 11 bases between the germline ends. The CDR3 extends over 16 amino acids. This chain's CDR3 is CASSYSGRPHNSPLHF. Written as DNA, the CDR3 is TGTGCCAGCAGTTACTCGGGACGCCCTCATAATTCACCCCTCCACTTT.

V is TRBV4-2 and J is TRBJ1-1, with D uncertain. Trimming took 3 bases from V and 4 from J, leaving 6 bases between them. The length of the CDR3 is 12 residues. The germline V gene encodes CDR1 LGHNA and CDR2 YNFKEQ. This CDR3 reads CASSQRGTEAFF. The CDR3 DNA reads TGTGCCAGCAGCCAGCGGGGCACTGAAGCTTTCTTT.

The chain links TRBV6-1 to TRBJ2-6; tentative D call: TRBD2 (5 bases). V dropped 0 bases and J dropped 0 bases, with 12 bases sitting between them. The CDR3 runs to 18 residues. The V gene's germline CDR1 is MNHNS and CDR2 SASEGT. CDR3 nucleotide sequence: TGTGCCAGCAGTGAAGCGCCGACGGGGAGCTCTGGGGCCAACGTCCTGACTTTC. Protein product: CASSEAPTGSSGANVLTF.

This sequence joins TRBV19 and TRBJ2-5, with a weak D call TRBD1 (6 bases). This CDR3 is built from 16 residues. Germline CDR1 LNHDA, CDR2 SQIVND (reference sequence). The ends were cut back, 2 bases at V and 4 bases at J, with 17 bases in the middle. DNA for the CDR3: TGTGCCAGTAGTATATCGGGACAAACGAGGGGAGAGACCCAGTACTTC. This translates into CASSISGQTRGETQYF.

This clone was found once. CDR3 loop: CASSIDLFFQGRGSTGYTF. DNA of the CDR3: TGTGCCAGTAGTATAGATCTTTTTTTCCAGGGGCGAGGGTCTACGGGCTACACCTTC. V is TRBV19 and J is TRBJ1-2; maybe TRBD1 (6 bases). Germline-derived CDR1 and CDR2 are LNHDA and SQIVND (reference sequence). V gave up 0 bases and J gave up 8 bases, with 28 bases separating them. CDR3 length: 19 residues.

This chain joins TRBV28 and TRBJ1-1; D uncertain. Between the trimmed V and J ends, which lost 3 bases and 5 bases, there was a span of 7 bases. The CDR3 is 12 residues long. Germline V lookup: CDR1 MDHEN, CDR2 SYDVKM. CDR3 nucleotides: TGTGCCAGCAGTTTCCGAGGGACTGAAGCTTTCTTT. This codes for CASSFRGTEAFF.

This chain joins TRBV7-6 and TRBJ2-7, with TRBD2 matching 8 bases. Germline loops: CDR1 SGHVS, CDR2 FNYEAQ. The CDR3 is 14 residues long. Trimming took 5 bases from V and 9 from J; bases not matched to a gene: 12. The DNA for the CDR3 is TGTGCCAGCAGCCCGGGGGGGGCTAGCTGGGTGCAGTACTTC. As protein: CASSPGGASWVQYF.

The chain carries TRBV18 and TRBJ2-7; D may correspond to TRBD1 or TRBD2 (5 bases each). The CDR3 has 14 residues. Trimming stripped 0 bases from V and 6 bases from J, with 12 bases between. Germline CDR1 reads KGHSH; CDR2 reads LQKENI. Written as DNA, the CDR3 is TGTGCCAGCTCACCACCGTCAGGGACGCGCGAGCAGTACTTC. This encodes CASSPPSGTREQYF.